What follows describes a single TCR beta chain. This clone was counted only a few times. Its target antigen remains unknown. No base qualities exist here, and no much larger clone lies one base off it. The sample is drawn from a study of cytomegalovirus exposure and HLA in healthy donors (dated by TCRdb to about 2017). Study-level background: An earlier analysis of several hundred of the donors reported roughly 300 Gb of sequence data and some 110 million unique TCR beta sequences obtained from around 190 million T cells. Four to six DR-DQ haplotypes were handled as single units for association and clustering, since linkage in the cohort was strong. To predict cytomegalovirus infection status, the study combined high-throughput TCR immunosequencing, statistical association of individual TCRs with disease status, and machine learning. Among 300 to 500 genotyped donors of the cohort, an average of roughly 230,000 unique TCR beta nucleotide sequences was sequenced per donor, of which approximately 18% were non-productive. An earlier analysis of around 580 of the donors used high-throughput TCR beta sequencing to judge whether each TCR beta V gene segment behaved as functional or pseudogenic. Donor age, sex, ethnicity and CMV serostatus were compiled alongside the repertoire data. All discovery cohort repertoires had been generated using a single sequencing platform. Roughly 290 gigabases of sequencing data and roughly 81 million unique TCR sequences made up an early release that covered about 640 HLA-typed donors. The study was designed to test whether signatures of past pathogen exposure could be identified by cataloging public T cell receptors. Both class I and class II loci were covered by HLA typing, at four-digit resolution. The genetic ancestry cluster associated with self-reported Caucasian donors included 81% of the 398 genotyped donors. Along with the approximately 670-subject first cohort, a separate validation cohort of over a hundred different subjects was used. To study patterns of TCR occurrence, a later analysis re-analyzed previously published TCR beta repertoires from 500 to 850 donors and added high-resolution HLA genotyping. A later genetic analysis used genome-wide SNP genotypes for about 65% of the 666 donors, treating that subset as a discovery cohort. Rather than drawing on any new phenotypic data, the later analysis identified candidate immune exposures from TCR beta sequences and the way those sequences occurred across donors. Typing coverage varied by locus: about 620-630 donors for A, B, C, DRB1 and DQB1; roughly 560 for DQA1; nearly 610 for DPA1; about 450 for DPB1. The study profiled the T cell repertoires of 550 to 700 subjects by immunosequencing and related them to cytomegalovirus serostatus. General study outcomes and caveats: The authors suggested that the approach could potentially be extended to other disease states and immunological phenotypes. Most TCR sequences were seen in very few donors, while some public TCRs were found in many individuals. Several of the top co-occurrence clusters appeared to be linked to parvovirus B19, influenza, CMV and Epstein-Barr virus, according to a later analysis. A cluster of highly shared sequence variants was judged likely to represent a technical artifact of the sequencing pipeline. In the study, some 180 TCR beta chains were listed as associated with cytomegalovirus. In a later analysis, the rate of TCR association differed among HLA loci, with DRB1 alleles having the most associated TCRs and HLA-C alleles having the fewest. In this cohort, only TCR beta chains were sequenced, and detectable features were limited by the absence of alpha or paired-chain data. A further reported finding was that TCR beta sequences accurately predicted the HLA-A and HLA-B alleles for most subjects in the first cohort. The classifier was reported to diagnose cytomegalovirus status with high specificity and sensitivity in both the original cohort and the validation cohort. Specific HLA alleles were associated with more than 15,000 TCR beta sequences at a false discovery rate of 0.05 in a later analysis. In vitro tests confirmed that a few of the cytomegalovirus-associated TCR beta chains recognize cytomegalovirus antigens. Strong co-occurrence of HLA alleles, especially DR and DQ, made assigning TCR associations to individual alleles difficult. Broadly in line with IMGT annotations, most TCR beta V segments showed up in productive rearrangements about 90% or about 30% of the time in an earlier analysis of a few hundred of the donors. Because the 87-base-pair reads could not distinguish some IMGT-functional V segments, including TRBV6-2 and TRBV6-3, those segments were excluded. In a later analysis, most CMV-associated TCR beta chains were found to appear HLA-restricted, with HLA associations seemingly driven largely by CMV exposure. Linkage disequilibrium might explain the correlated functional status among segregating V segments, but an unknown experimental factor could not be ruled out. In a later genetic analysis, fewer N-insertions in productive TCRs were reported among donors in an Asian-associated ancestry cluster than the 666-donor mean. A later analysis found that HLA-associated TCR beta chains were more clonally expanded and had lower generation probabilities than equally common non-associated chains. A later genetic analysis associated a missense DCLRE1C variant with V-gene and J-gene trimming of TCR beta chains, and an independent cohort replicated the association. Immune exposure information for the cohort was limited to CMV serostatus. Over 15 rarely observed V segments, including chromosome 9 orphons, were excluded from the earlier analysis of about 500 of the donors because counts were too low. Presence/absence analyses assumed roughly uniform sequencing depth across donors, an assumption that may not hold. HLA typing was unavailable for some donors at each locus, so association tests used only the typed subset.

In total, 666 healthy bone marrow donors made up the cohort. At the time of sampling, every cohort member was nominally healthy, though immune exposures that went unrecorded were likely present. CMV serostatus was recorded as positive for some 300 and negative for about 50% of the roughly 670 cohort members, whereas no CMV serostatus was recorded for the donor in question. A peripheral blood sample was collected from each donor, and TCR beta sequencing was performed on peripheral blood mononuclear cells. Genomic DNA was extracted from the blood cell samples with the Qiagen DNeasy Blood Extraction Kit. Receptor amplification or capture employed the immunoSEQ multiplex PCR assay. A mixture of 60 forward primers for TCR Vbeta segments and 13 reverse primers for TCR Jbeta segments was used in the multiplex PCR. Amplification of the CDR3 region of rearranged TCR beta genes was performed with a multiplex PCR assay on genomic DNA. Amplified TCR beta libraries were sequenced as 87-base-pair reads on the Illumina HiSeq System. The authors processed their data as follows. In a later analysis, roughly 80 million unique TCR beta chains were counted across the 500 to 850 repertoires, and roughly 10 million of these chains were shared by at least two donors. Raw reads were error-corrected and collapsed into unique sequences with a nearest-neighbor algorithm that merged closely related sequences to remove PCR and sequencing errors. Alignment of CDR3 sequences to IMGT reference sequences was used to assign V, D and J gene segments. For a sequence to be retained, a match of at least six nucleotides was required to both a V gene segment and a J gene segment. Rearrangements were classified as productive when the CDR3 lacked stop codons and remained in frame with V and J, and all other rearrangements were classified as non-productive. Following IMGT convention, CDR3 was defined as the stretch from the second conserved V-encoded cysteine to the conserved J-encoded phenylalanine. The earlier analysis of 550 to 650 of the donors excluded any sequence lacking an unambiguous match to a single V gene segment. In an earlier analysis of a few hundred of the donors, V segments were called functional above 56.7% productive rearrangements and were called segregating when the between-donor standard deviation exceeded 5%. A statistical classification framework was built for diagnosing cytomegalovirus status from the catalog of TCR beta chain sequences. In a later analysis, V and J genes were assigned by comparing TCR nucleotide sequences against IMGT/GENE-DB human TR gene sequences. In a later analysis, CDR3 sequences and most-parsimonious VDJ recombination scenarios were assigned using the TCRdist pipeline. In a later analysis, each TCR beta chain was defined by its CDR3 amino acid sequence together with its V-gene family, and reads without a unique V-gene family were excluded. In a later analysis, fewer than 600 highly shared, low-generation-probability nucleotide sequences were removed to address suspected cross-contamination and a sequencing artifact. In a later analysis, a clonal expansion index was calculated for each public chain from normalized within-repertoire ranks of inferred template counts. In a later analysis, generation probabilities were computed with a VDJ recombination model fitted to out-of-frame rearrangements, and the resulting probabilities were checked against IGoR. Hypergeometric tests were used in a later analysis to score TCR-TCR, TCR-HLA and TCR-CMV co-occurrence, with a repertoire-size bias correction applied to the TCR pairs. In a later analysis, false discovery rates were estimated by permuting HLA or CMV assignments 20 times. In a later analysis, co-occurring TCRs were grouped with DBSCAN, and TCRdist sequence similarity was added when clustering was performed within HLA-allele-positive subsets. Repertoires with fewer than 30,000 or more than 120,000 public chains, plus five repertoires with anomalous nucleotide sharing, were excluded from co-occurrence clustering. Sourced from immuneACCESS, this table was stored by TCRdb with only in-frame sequences that have V and J called. A share of the clones is absent; for the studies checked, an unresolved V gene accounts for under half, and the remainder has no known explanation. V, J and clone size were drawn from that table, and D and trimming were deduced from the DNA. Counted in this sample were about 130,000 clones; about four fifths of them appeared once. 4% to 5.5% of the sample comes from the top ten.

The germline V gene provides CDR1 SNHLY and CDR2 FYNNEI. Clipping removes 5 bases from V and 7 bases from J, with 7 as the unmatched junction base count. Taken from cysteine to phenylalanine, the CDR3 has 15 residues. CDR3 DNA only is kept here, 45 bases in frame from base 1. Recombination joined TRBV2 with TRBJ2-2, and 10 junctional nucleotides match TRBD1. The receptor was isolated from a man aged 30 to 39 in good health. The specimen was PBMCs. This receptor carries the CDR3 CASSQRQGAFGELFF. Here is the DNA: TGTGCCAGCAGTCAGAGACAGGGGGCATTCGGGGAGCTGTTTTTT.